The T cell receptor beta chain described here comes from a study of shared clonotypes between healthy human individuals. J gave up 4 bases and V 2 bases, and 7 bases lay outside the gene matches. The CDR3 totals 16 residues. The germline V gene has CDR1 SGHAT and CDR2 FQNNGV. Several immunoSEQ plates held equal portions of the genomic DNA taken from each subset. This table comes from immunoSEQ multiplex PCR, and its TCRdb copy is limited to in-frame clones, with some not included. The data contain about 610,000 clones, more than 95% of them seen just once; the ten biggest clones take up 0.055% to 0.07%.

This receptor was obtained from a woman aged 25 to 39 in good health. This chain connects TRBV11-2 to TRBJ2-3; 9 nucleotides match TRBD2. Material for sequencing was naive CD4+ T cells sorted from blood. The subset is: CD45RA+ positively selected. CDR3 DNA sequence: TGTGCCAGCAGCTTAAATAGCGGGAGTAACGCAGATACGCAGTATTTT. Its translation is CASSLNSGSNADTQYF.